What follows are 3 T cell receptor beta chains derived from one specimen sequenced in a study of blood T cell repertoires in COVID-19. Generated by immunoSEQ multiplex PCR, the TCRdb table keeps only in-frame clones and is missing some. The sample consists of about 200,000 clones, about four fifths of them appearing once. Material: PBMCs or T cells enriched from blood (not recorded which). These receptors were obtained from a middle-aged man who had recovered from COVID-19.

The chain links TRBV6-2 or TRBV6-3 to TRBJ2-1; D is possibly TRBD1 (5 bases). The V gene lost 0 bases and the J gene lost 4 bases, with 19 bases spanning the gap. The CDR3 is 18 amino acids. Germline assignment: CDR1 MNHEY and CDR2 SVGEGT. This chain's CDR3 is CASSYSYDRPRDYNEQFF. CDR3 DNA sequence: TGTGCCAGCAGTTACTCTTATGACAGACCGAGAGATTACAATGAGCAGTTCTTC.

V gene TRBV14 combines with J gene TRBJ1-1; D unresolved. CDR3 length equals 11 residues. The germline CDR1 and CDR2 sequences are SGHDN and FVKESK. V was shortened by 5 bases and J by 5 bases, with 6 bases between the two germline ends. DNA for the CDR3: TGTGCCAGCAGCGCGAGGACTGAAGCTTTCTTT. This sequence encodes CASSARTEAFF.

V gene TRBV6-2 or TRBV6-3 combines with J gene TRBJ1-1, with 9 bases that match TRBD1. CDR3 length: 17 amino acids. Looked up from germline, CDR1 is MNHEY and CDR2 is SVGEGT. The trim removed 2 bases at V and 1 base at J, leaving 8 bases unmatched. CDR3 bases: TGTGCCAGCAGTTACCCTCTACAGGGGGCTGAGAACACTGAAGCTTTCTTT. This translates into CASSYPLQGAENTEAFF.